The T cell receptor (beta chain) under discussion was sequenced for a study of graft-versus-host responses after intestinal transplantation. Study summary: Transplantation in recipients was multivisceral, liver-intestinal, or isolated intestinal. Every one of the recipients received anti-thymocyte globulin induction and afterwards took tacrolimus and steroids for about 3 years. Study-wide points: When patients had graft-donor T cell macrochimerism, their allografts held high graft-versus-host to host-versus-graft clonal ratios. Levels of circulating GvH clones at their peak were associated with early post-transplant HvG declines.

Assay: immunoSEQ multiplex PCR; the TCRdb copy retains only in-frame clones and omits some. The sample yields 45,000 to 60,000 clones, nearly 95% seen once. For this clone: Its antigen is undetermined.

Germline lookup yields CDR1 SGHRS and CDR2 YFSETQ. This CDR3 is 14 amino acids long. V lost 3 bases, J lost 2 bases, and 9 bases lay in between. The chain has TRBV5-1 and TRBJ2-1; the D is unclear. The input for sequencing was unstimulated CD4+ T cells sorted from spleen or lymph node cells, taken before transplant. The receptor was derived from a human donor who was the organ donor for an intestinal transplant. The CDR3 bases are TGCGCCAGCAGCTCAAGGACGGCCTACAATGAGCAGTTCTTC. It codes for CASSSRTAYNEQFF.